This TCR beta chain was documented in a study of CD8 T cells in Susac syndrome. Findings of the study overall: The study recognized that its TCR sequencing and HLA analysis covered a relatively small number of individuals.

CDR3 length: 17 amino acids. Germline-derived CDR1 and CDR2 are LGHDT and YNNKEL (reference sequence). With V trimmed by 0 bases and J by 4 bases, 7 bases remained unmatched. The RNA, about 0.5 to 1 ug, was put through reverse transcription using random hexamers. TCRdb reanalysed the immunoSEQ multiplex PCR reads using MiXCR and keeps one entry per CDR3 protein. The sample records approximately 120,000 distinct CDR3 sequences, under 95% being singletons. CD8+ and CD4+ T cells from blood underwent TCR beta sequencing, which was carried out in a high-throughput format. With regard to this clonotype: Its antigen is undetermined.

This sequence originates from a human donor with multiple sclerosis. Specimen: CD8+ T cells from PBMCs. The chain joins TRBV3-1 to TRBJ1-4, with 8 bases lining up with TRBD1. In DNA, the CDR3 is TGTGCCAGCAGCCAAGATAGGTTCGGACAGGGTAATGAAAAACTGTTTTTT. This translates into CASSQDRFGQGNEKLFF.